The sample holds many counts of the clone carrying this TCR beta chain. The antigen is undetermined. MiXCR, applied by TCRdb to the 5' RACE reads, yields one record per CDR3 protein. The sample lists tens of thousands of distinct CDR3 sequences; less than 9% were seen once. The CDR3 totals 13 residues. CDR1 and CDR2 (germline): MGHRA, YSYEKL. J gave up 5 bases and V 3 bases, and 3 bases lay outside the gene matches. The entry originates in a study of T cells after yellow fever vaccination. Study observations and caveats: The CD4 and CD8 compartments had a small share of their clonotypes in common.

The TCR originated in a man younger than 30 who received the YFV17D yellow fever vaccine. The sample here was CD8+ T cells sorted from PBMCs, taken around 15 days after the first yellow fever vaccination. The rearrangement joins TRBV4-1 to TRBJ1-1, with 7 bases matching TRBD1. The CDR3 sequence: CASSHPGGTEAFF. The CDR3 DNA reads as TGCGCCAGCAGCCACCCAGGGGGGACTGAAGCTTTCTTT.